This entry is about one T cell receptor beta chain. Its antigen is not yet known. No base quality values were provided; no much bigger clone lies one nucleotide off. In total, more than 500 healthy bone marrow donors made up the cohort. At the time of sampling, every cohort member was nominally healthy, though immune exposures that went unrecorded were likely present. The donor tested CMV seronegative and was one of the 352 seronegative cohort members. A peripheral blood sample was collected from each donor, and TCR beta sequencing was performed on peripheral blood mononuclear cells. The Qiagen DNeasy Blood Extraction Kit was used to extract genomic DNA from the blood cell samples. Receptors were amplified or captured by the immunoSEQ multiplex PCR assay. For the multiplex PCR, a mixture combining 60 forward primers for TCR Vbeta segments and 13 reverse primers for TCR Jbeta segments was used. A multiplex PCR assay on genomic DNA amplified the CDR3 region of rearranged TCR beta genes. On the Illumina HiSeq System, the amplified TCR beta libraries were sequenced as 87-base-pair reads. Concerning the study's data processing: Across the 666 repertoires, a later analysis counted approximately 83 million unique TCR beta chains, around 10 million of which were shared by at least two donors. A nearest-neighbor algorithm error-corrected the raw reads and collapsed the reads into unique sequences, merging closely related sequences to remove PCR and sequencing errors. V, D and J gene segments were assigned by aligning CDR3 sequences to IMGT reference sequences. For a sequence to be retained, a match of at least six nucleotides was required to both a V gene segment and a J gene segment. Rearrangements were classified as productive when the CDR3 lacked stop codons and remained in frame with V and J, and all other rearrangements were classified as non-productive. CDR3 was defined according to IMGT convention as the region running from the second conserved V-encoded cysteine to the conserved J-encoded phenylalanine. The earlier analysis of about 610 of the donors excluded any sequence lacking an unambiguous match to a single V gene segment. An earlier analysis of roughly 590 of the donors called V segments functional above 56.7% productive rearrangements and segregating when the between-donor standard deviation exceeded 5%. To diagnose cytomegalovirus status from the catalog of TCR beta chain sequences, a statistical classification framework was built. V and J gene assignment, in a later analysis, came from comparing TCR nucleotide sequences with IMGT/GENE-DB human TR gene sequences. The TCRdist pipeline was used in a later analysis to assign CDR3 sequences and most-parsimonious VDJ recombination scenarios. In a later analysis, each TCR beta chain was defined by its CDR3 amino acid sequence together with its V-gene family, and reads lacking a unique V-gene family were excluded. As a way to deal with suspected cross-contamination and a sequencing artifact, a later analysis dropped 450 to 600 nucleotide sequences that were highly shared and had low generation probability. In a later analysis, a clonal expansion index for each public chain was calculated from normalized within-repertoire ranks of inferred template counts. In a later analysis, generation probabilities were computed with a VDJ recombination model fitted to out-of-frame rearrangements, and the resulting probabilities were checked against IGoR. A later analysis scored TCR-TCR, TCR-HLA and TCR-CMV co-occurrence with hypergeometric tests, applying a repertoire-size bias correction to TCR pairs. A later analysis estimated false discovery rates by permuting HLA or CMV assignments 20 times. A later analysis grouped co-occurring TCRs with DBSCAN, adding TCRdist sequence similarity when clustering within HLA-allele-positive subsets. For co-occurrence clustering, repertoires with fewer than 30,000 or more than 120,000 public chains were excluded, along with five repertoires with anomalous nucleotide sharing. This is the immuneACCESS table as TCRdb keeps it, with only in-frame sequences that have V and J called. A part of the clones is gone; compared with another copy, unresolved V genes explain less than half, and the rest is unexplained. V, J and clone size are those of that table, while D and trimming were read from the DNA. The sample contains roughly 190,000 clones, around 84% of them found a single time. The ten largest clones take up about 1.7% of the sample.

The sample comes from a study of cytomegalovirus exposure and HLA in healthy donors (dated by TCRdb to 2015 to 2018). Notes on the research overall: An earlier analysis of some 600 of the donors reported 250 to 300 Gb of sequence data and 117 million unique TCR beta sequences obtained from some 170 million T cells. An early release covering roughly 600 HLA-typed donors comprised about 290 gigabases of sequencing data and roughly 86 million unique TCR sequences. Of the 300 to 500 genotyped donors, less than 90% were placed in the genetic ancestry cluster associated with self-reported Caucasian donors. The aim of the study was to test whether cataloging public T cell receptors could identify signatures of past pathogen exposure. Using immunosequencing, the study profiled T cell repertoires from about 620 subjects and related those repertoires to cytomegalovirus serostatus. Along with the approximately 700-subject first cohort, a separate validation cohort of around 110 different subjects was used. The study combined high-throughput TCR immunosequencing, statistical association of individual TCRs with disease status, and machine learning to predict cytomegalovirus infection status. In a later analysis, previously published TCR beta repertoires from 500 to 750 donors were re-analyzed and high-resolution HLA genotyping was added so that TCR occurrence patterns could be studied. Rather than drawing on any new phenotypic data, the later analysis identified candidate immune exposures from TCR beta sequences and the way those sequences occurred across donors. To decide whether each TCR beta V gene segment behaved as functional or pseudogenic, an earlier analysis of 587 of the donors relied on high-throughput TCR beta sequencing. Donor age, sex, ethnicity and CMV serostatus were collected together with the repertoire data. Genome-wide SNP genotypes for about 65% of the 666 donors were used in a later genetic analysis, which treated that subset as a discovery cohort. Every repertoire in the discovery cohort had been generated on one and the same sequencing platform. Class I and class II HLA loci were covered by the typing at four-digit resolution. Typing coverage differed by locus: A, B, C, DRB1 and DQB1 were typed in about 629-640 donors, DQA1 in roughly 500, DPA1 in some 570, and DPB1 in 400 to 490. A few DR-DQ haplotypes were treated as single units for association and clustering because of strong linkage in the cohort. Among 398 genotyped donors of the cohort, an average of roughly 230,000 unique TCR beta nucleotide sequences was sequenced per donor, of which 15% to 20% were non-productive.

Study-level results and caveats: The 87-base-pair reads could not distinguish some IMGT-functional V segments, including TRBV6-2 and TRBV6-3, so those segments were excluded. Most TCR sequences were seen in very few donors, while some public TCRs were found in many individuals. In a later analysis, HLA-associated TCR beta chains were found to be more clonally expanded and to have lower generation probabilities than equally common non-associated chains. Compared with the 666-donor mean, donors in an Asian-associated ancestry cluster had fewer N-insertions in productive TCRs, according to a later genetic analysis. The earlier analysis of a few hundred of the donors excluded approximately 17 rarely observed V segments, including chromosome 9 orphons, because counts were too low. V-gene and J-gene trimming of TCR beta chains was associated with a missense DCLRE1C variant in a later genetic analysis, and the association was replicated in an independent cohort. Cytomegalovirus status was reported to be diagnosed by the classifier with high specificity and sensitivity in both the original and validation cohorts. Immune exposure information for the cohort was limited to CMV serostatus. Sequencing depth was assumed to be roughly uniform across donors in the presence/absence analyses, though that assumption may not hold. In an earlier analysis of approximately 590 of the donors, most TCR beta V segments appeared in productive rearrangements about 90% or about 30% of the time, broadly matching IMGT annotations. A further reported finding was that TCR beta sequences accurately predicted the HLA-A and HLA-B alleles for most subjects in the first cohort. A few of the identified cytomegalovirus-associated TCR beta chains were confirmed in vitro to be specific for cytomegalovirus antigens. According to the authors, the approach could potentially be generalized to other disease states and immunological phenotypes. Specific HLA alleles were associated with 15,000 to 20,000 TCR beta sequences at a false discovery rate of 0.05 in a later analysis. Because HLA typing was unavailable for some donors at each locus, only the typed subset was used in association tests. In a later analysis, TCR association rates were found to vary across HLA loci, with the most associated TCRs seen for DRB1 alleles and the fewest for HLA-C alleles. When HLA alleles, especially DR and DQ, strongly co-occurred, TCR associations were difficult to assign to individual alleles. The sequencing pipeline was judged likely to have produced a cluster of highly shared sequence variants as a technical artifact. A later analysis reported that several top co-occurrence clusters appeared linked to parvovirus B19, influenza, CMV and Epstein-Barr virus. The study gave a list of 150 to 200 TCR beta chains associated with cytomegalovirus. A later analysis found that most CMV-associated TCR beta chains appeared HLA-restricted, with HLA associations seemingly driven largely by CMV exposure. Linkage disequilibrium might explain the correlated functional status among segregating V segments, but an unknown experimental factor could not be ruled out. In this cohort, only TCR beta chains were sequenced, and detectable features were limited by the absence of alpha or paired-chain data.

CDR1 and CDR2, looked up from the germline V gene, are LGHNA and YSLEER. Measured from the cysteine to the phenylalanine, the CDR3 is 16 residues long. Here the CDR3 DNA is all that survives: 48 bases in frame from base 1. Between the V and J ends, shortened by 1 base and 6 bases respectively, the junction contains 17 bases. The sequencing input was PBMCs. The clonotype originates from a young woman in good health and CMV-seronegative. The chain is assembled from TRBV4-3 and TRBJ2-3; the D gene is perhaps TRBD1, on 6 matching bases. The CDR3 is CASSQGMTYRVDTQYF. The nucleotide sequence is given as TGCGCCAGCAGCCAAGGGATGACCTACAGGGTGGATACGCAGTATTTT.